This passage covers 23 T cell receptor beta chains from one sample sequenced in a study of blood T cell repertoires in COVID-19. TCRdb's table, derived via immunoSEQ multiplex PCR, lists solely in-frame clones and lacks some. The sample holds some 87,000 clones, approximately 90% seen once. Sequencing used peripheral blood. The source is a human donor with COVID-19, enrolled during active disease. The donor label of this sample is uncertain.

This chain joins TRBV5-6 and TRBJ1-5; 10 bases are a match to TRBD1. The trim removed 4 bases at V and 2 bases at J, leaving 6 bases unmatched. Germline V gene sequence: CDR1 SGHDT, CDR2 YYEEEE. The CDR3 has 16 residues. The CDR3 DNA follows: TGTGCCAGCAGCCAACGGGACAGGGGAGGCAATCAGCCCCAGCATTTT. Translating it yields CASSQRDRGGNQPQHF.

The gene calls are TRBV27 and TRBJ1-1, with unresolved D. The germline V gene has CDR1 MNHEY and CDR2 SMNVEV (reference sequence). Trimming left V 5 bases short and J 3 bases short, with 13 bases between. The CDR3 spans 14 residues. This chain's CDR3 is CASSQPGLDTEAFF. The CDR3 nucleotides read TGTGCCAGCAGTCAACCGGGTTTGGACACTGAAGCTTTCTTT.

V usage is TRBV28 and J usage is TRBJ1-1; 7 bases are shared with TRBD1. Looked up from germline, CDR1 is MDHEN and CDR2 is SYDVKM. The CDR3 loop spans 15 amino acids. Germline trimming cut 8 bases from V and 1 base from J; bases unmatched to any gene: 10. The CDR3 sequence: CASPTRQGPNTEAFF. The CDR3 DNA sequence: TGTGCCAGCCCTACGCGACAGGGCCCGAACACTGAAGCTTTCTTT. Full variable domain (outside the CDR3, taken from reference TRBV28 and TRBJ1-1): DVKVTQSSRYLVKRTGEKVFLECVQDMDHENMFWYRQDPGLGLRLIYFSYDVKMKEKGDIPEGYSVSREKKERFSLILESASTNQTSMYLCASPTRQGPNTEAFFGQGTRLTVV.

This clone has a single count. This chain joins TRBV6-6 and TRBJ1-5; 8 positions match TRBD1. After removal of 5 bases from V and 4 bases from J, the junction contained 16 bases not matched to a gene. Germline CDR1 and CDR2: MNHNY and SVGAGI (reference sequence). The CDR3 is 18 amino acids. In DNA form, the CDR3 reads TGTGCCAGCAGTCCCCTGGCCCTCCAGGGGGCGCGAAATCAGCCCCAGCATTTT. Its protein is CASSPLALQGARNQPQHF.

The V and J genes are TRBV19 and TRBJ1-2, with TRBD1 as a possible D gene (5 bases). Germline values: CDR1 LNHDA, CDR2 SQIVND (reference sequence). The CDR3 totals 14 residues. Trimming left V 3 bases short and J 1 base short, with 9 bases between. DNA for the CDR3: TGTGCCAGTAGTATCAGGGAGGGTAACTATGGCTACACCTTC. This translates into CASSIREGNYGYTF.

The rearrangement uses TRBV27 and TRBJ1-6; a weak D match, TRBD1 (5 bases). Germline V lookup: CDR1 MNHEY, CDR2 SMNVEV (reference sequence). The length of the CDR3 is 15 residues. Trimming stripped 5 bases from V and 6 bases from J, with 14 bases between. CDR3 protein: CASSNRGFPNSPLHF. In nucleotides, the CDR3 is TGTGCCAGCAGTAACCGGGGGTTTCCTAATTCACCCCTCCACTTT.

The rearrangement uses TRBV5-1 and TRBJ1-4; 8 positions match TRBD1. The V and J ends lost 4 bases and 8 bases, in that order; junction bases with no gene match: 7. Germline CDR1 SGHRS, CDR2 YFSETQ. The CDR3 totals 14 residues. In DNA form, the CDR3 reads TGCGCCAGCAGCCAAGGACAGGGAGGCGAAAAACTGTTTTTT. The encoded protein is CASSQGQGGEKLFF.

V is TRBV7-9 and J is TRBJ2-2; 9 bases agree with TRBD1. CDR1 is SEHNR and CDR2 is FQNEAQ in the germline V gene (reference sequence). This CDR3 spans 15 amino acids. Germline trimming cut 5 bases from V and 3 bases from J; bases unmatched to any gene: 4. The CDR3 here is CASSRTGEYTGELFF. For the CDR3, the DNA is TGTGCCAGCAGCAGGACAGGGGAATACACCGGGGAGCTGTTTTTT.

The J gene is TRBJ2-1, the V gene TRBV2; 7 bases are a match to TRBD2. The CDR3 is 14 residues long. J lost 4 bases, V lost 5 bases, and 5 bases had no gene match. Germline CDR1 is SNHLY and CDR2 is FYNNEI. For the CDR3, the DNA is TGTGCCAGCAGTCCTACTAGCGCGTACAATGAGCAGTTCTTC. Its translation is CASSPTSAYNEQFF. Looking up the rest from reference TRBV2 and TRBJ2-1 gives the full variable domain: EPEVTQTPSHQVTQMGQEVILRCVPISNHLYFYWYRQILGQKVEFLVSFYNNEISEKSEIFDDQFSVERPDGSNFTLKIRSTKLEDSAMYFCASSPTSAYNEQFFGPGTRLTVL.

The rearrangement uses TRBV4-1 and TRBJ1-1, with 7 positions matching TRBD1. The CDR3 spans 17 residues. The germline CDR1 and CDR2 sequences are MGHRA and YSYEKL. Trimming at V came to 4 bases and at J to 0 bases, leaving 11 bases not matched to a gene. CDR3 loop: CASSPYQPGGLNTEAFF. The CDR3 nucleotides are TGCGCCAGCAGCCCATACCAACCAGGGGGATTGAACACTGAAGCTTTCTTT.

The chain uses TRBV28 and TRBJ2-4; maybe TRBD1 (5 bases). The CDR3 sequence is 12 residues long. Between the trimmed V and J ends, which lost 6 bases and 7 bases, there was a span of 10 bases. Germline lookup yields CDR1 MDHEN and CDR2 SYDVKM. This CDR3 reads CASRGRGNIQYF. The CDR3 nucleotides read TGTGCCAGCAGGGGGCGCGGCAACATTCAGTACTTC.

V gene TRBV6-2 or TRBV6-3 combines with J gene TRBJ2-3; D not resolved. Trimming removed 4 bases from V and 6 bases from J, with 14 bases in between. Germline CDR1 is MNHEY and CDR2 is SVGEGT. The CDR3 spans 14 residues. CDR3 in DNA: TGTGCCAGCAGTTCCGACTCGGTTAGGGATACGCAGTATTTT. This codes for CASSSDSVRDTQYF.

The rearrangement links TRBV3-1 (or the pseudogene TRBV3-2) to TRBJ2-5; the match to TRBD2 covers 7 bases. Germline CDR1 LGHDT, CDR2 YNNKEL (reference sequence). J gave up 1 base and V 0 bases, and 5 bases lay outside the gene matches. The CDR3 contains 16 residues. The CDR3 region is CASSQDGTMGQETQYF. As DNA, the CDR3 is TGTGCCAGCAGCCAAGATGGGACTATGGGCCAAGAGACCCAGTACTTC.

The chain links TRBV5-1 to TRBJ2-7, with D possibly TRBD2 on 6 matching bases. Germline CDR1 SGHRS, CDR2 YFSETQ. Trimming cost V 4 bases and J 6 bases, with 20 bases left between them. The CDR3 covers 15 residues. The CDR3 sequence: CASSLSGPQEGEQYF. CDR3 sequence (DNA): TGCGCCAGCAGCCTTTCCGGCCCCCAGGAGGGCGAGCAGTACTTC.

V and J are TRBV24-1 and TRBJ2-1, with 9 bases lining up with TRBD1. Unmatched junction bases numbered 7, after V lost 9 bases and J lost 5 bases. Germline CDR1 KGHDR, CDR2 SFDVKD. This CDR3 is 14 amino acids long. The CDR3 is CATGEDRGNNEQFF. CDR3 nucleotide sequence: TGTGCCACCGGAGAGGACAGGGGCAACAATGAGCAGTTCTTC.

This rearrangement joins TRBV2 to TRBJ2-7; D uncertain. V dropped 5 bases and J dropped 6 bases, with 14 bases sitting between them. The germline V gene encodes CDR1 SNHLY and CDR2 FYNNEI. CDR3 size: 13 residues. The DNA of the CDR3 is TGTGCCAGCAGTTTCAGTGGGCACAGCGAGCAGTACTTC. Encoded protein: CASSFSGHSEQYF.

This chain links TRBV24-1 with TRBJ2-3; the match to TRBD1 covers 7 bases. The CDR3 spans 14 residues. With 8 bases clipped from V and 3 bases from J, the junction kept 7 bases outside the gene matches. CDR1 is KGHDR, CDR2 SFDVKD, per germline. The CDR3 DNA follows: TGTGCCACCAAAGACAGGGCCAATACAGATACGCAGTATTTT. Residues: CATKDRANTDTQYF.

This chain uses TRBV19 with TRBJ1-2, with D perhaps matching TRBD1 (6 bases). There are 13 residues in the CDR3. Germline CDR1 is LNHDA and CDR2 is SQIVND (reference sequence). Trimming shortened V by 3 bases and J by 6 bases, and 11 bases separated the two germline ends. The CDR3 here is CASSIHRANGYTF. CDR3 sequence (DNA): TGTGCCAGTAGTATCCACAGGGCTAATGGCTACACCTTC.

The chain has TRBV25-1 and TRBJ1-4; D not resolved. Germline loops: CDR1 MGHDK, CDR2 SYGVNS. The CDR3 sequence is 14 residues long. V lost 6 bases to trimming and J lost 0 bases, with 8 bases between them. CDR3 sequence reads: CASSHSATNEKLFF. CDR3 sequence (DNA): TGTGCCAGCAGCCACAGTGCAACTAATGAAAAACTGTTTTTT.

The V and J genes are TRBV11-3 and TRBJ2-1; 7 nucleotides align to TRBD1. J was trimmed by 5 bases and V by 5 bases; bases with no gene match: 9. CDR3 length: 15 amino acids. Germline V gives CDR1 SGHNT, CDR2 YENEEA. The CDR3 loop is CASSHRTGQDNEQFF. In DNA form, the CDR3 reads TGTGCCAGCAGCCATCGGACAGGACAAGACAATGAGCAGTTCTTC.

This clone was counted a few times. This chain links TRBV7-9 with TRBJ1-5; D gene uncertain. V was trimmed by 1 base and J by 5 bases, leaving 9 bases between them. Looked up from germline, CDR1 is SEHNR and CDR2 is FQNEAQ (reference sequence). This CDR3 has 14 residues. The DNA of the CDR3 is TGTGCCAGCAGCTTAGGTCAGGTCCATCAGCCCCAGCATTTT. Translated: CASSLGQVHQPQHF.

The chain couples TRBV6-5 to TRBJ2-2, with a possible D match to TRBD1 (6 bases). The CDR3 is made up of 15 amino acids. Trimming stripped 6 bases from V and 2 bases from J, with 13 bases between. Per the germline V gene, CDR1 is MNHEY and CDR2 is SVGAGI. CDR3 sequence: CASRQGRGNTGELFF. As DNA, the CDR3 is TGTGCCAGCAGACAGGGTAGGGGAAACACCGGGGAGCTGTTTTTT.

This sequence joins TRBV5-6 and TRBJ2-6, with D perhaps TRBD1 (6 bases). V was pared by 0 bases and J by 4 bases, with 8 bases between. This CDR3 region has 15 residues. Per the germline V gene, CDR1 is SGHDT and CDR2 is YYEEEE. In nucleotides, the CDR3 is TGTGCCAGCAGCTTGGCAGGGGCCGGGGCCAACGTCCTGACTTTC. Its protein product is CASSLAGAGANVLTF.